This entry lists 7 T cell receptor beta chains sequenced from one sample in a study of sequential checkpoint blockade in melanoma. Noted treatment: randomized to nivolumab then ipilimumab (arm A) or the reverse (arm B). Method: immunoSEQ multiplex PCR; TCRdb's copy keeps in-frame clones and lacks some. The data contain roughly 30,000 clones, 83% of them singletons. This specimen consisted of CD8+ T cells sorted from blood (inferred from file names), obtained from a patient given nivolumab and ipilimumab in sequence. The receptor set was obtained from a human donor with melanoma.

This chain's CDR3 is CASSLSGGYNEQFF. CDR3 DNA: TGTGCCAGCAGCTTAAGCGGGGGTTACAATGAGCAGTTCTTC. V usage is TRBV7-9 and J usage is TRBJ2-1; TRBD2 matches 8 bases. V was clipped by 2 bases and J by 4 bases; unmatched bases: 1. The CDR3 has 14 residues. In germline, CDR1 is SEHNR, CDR2 FQNEAQ (reference sequence).

Written as DNA, the CDR3 is TGTGCCAGCAGTCAGGAAACCCACGAGCAGTACTTC. Translated, it gives CASSQETHEQYF. The chain links TRBV28 to TRBJ2-5; D gene ambiguous. The end of the DNA fits TRBJ2-7 better, so the J call may be wrong. CDR1 is MDHEN and CDR2 is SYDVKM in the germline V gene. The CDR3 has 12 amino acids.

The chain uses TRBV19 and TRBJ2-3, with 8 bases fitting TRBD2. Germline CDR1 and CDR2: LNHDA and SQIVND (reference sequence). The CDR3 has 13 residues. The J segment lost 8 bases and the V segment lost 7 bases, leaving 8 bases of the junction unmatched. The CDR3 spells CASNPGGGGTQYF. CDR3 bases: TGTGCCAGTAACCCCGGGGGGGGAGGTACGCAGTATTTT.

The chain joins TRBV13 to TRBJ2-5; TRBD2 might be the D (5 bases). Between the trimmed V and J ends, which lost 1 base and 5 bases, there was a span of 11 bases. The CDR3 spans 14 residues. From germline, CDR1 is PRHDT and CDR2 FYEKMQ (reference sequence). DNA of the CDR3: TGTGCCAGCAGCTTAGAGAGGTCGGGGGAGACCCAGTACTTC. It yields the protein CASSLERSGETQYF.

In DNA, the CDR3 is TGTGCCAGCAGTTACGGGGCAGGGGACTACGAGCAGTACTTC. The encoded protein is CASSYGAGDYEQYF. The rearrangement joins TRBV6-5 to TRBJ2-7, with D perhaps matching TRBD1 (6 bases). V dropped 2 bases and J dropped 3 bases, with 11 bases sitting between them. This CDR3 contains 14 residues. Germline CDR1 reads MNHEY; CDR2 reads SVGAGI.

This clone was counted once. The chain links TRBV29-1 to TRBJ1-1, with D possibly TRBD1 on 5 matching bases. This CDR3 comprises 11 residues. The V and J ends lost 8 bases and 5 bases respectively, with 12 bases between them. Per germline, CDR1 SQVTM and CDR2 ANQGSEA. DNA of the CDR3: TGCAGCCATTGGGGGGGGACTGAAGCTTTCTTT. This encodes CSHWGGTEAFF.

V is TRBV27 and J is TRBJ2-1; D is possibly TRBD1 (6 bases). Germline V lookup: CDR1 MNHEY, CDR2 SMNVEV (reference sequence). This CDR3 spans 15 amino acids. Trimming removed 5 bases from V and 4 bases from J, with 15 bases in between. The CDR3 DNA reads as TGTGCCAGCAGTCCACGACAGGATCAGTACAATGAGCAGTTCTTC. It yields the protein CASSPRQDQYNEQFF.